One and the same sample provided the 26 T cell receptor beta chains below, sequenced in a study of blood T cells in healthy people across ages. Alongside a J-beta primer mix, a sample-barcoded 5' primer served in a second PCR lasting roughly 7 to 12 cycles. TCRdb reanalysed the 5' RACE reads using MiXCR and keeps one entry per CDR3 protein. The top ten hold just under 9% of the sample, which has just under 550,000 distinct CDR3 sequences, 20% to 30% seen once. The same data also went into a second study, on T cells of mothers and their children.

The sample was blood. The receptor source for this set is a boy younger than 18 in good health.

The J gene is TRBJ1-1, the V gene TRBV3-1; D unclear. This CDR3 spans 15 amino acids. CDR1 is LGHDT and CDR2 is YNNKEL in the germline V gene (reference sequence). V shed 2 bases and J shed 1 base, with 11 bases lying between them. CDR3 bases: TGTGCCAGCAGCCAACCCCCCCCCGGGAACACTGAAGCTTTCTTT. Translating gives CASSQPPPGNTEAFF.

The chain employs TRBV4-3 and TRBJ2-5; 9 bases line up with TRBD1. The DNA matches TRBJ2-7 better at its end, which makes the J call doubtful. The CDR3 loop spans 18 amino acids. From germline, CDR1 is LGHNA and CDR2 YSLEER. CDR3 sequence (DNA): TGCGCCAGCAGCGAAGTTATCCCGGGACAGGGACTGGGCTACGAGCAGTACTTC. Amino acid sequence: CASSEVIPGQGLGYEQYF.

This clonotype was seen only a few times. The chain links TRBV6-5 to TRBJ2-3; TRBD2 is a possible D gene (6 bases). Germline V lookup: CDR1 MNHEY, CDR2 SVGAGI. This CDR3 comprises 15 residues. Trimming removed 2 bases from V and 1 base from J, with 10 bases in between. The CDR3, as DNA: TGTGCCAGCAGTTACGTGGCTAGCGGCACAGATACGCAGTATTTT. Its protein product is CASSYVASGTDTQYF.

The chain employs TRBV7-9 and TRBJ2-2, with a weak D call TRBD2 (5 bases). V was trimmed by 6 bases and J by 3 bases, leaving 14 bases between them. The CDR3 consists of 15 residues. CDR1 and CDR2 (germline): SEHNR, FQNEAQ (reference sequence). DNA of the CDR3: TGTGCCAGCAGGGAAGATCTGAGGGACACCGGGGAGCTGTTTTTT. It encodes CASREDLRDTGELFF.

J is TRBJ2-1 and V is TRBV20-1; D gene unclear. CDR3 length: 8 amino acids. Trimming took 7 bases from V and 12 from J, leaving 7 bases between them. CDR1 is DFQATT and CDR2 is SNEGSKA in the germline V gene (reference sequence). CDR3 in DNA: TGCAGTGGGCTGAGGCAGTTCTTC. Translated: CSGLRQFF.

This clonotype was detected a few times. The chain combines TRBV20-1 with TRBJ1-2; D is unresolved. The CDR3 loop spans 15 amino acids. CDR1 and CDR2 (germline): DFQATT, SNEGSKA (reference sequence). V lost 6 bases to trimming and J lost 9 bases, with 26 bases between them. The CDR3 reads CSAPRGVRLGPRYTF. CDR3 nucleotide sequence: TGCAGTGCCCCCCGCGGTGTGAGGCTCGGTCCCCGCTACACCTTC.

This sequence joins TRBV7-2 and TRBJ2-5; TRBD2 aligns across 13 bases. The CDR3 has 16 residues. Germline assignment: CDR1 SGHTA and CDR2 FQGNSA. Trimming removed 3 bases from V and 3 bases from J; junction bases left unmatched: 4. The CDR3, as DNA: TGTGCCAGCAGCTTTCAACTAGCGGGGGGGAAAGAGACCCAGTACTTC. Translated: CASSFQLAGGKETQYF.

This clonotype showed up just a few times. The rearrangement links TRBV4-1 to TRBJ2-3; TRBD2 aligns across 10 bases. V lost 6 bases to trimming and J lost 1 base; unmatched junction nucleotides: 7. CDR1 and CDR2 from the germline V gene are MGHRA and YSYEKL. The length of the CDR3 is 16 residues. CDR3 protein: CASSLPGTSGTDTQYF. The CDR3 DNA follows: TGCGCCAGCAGTCTTCCCGGGACTAGCGGCACAGATACGCAGTATTTT.

This chain joins TRBV19 and TRBJ2-7; D remains ambiguous. The germline V gene has CDR1 LNHDA and CDR2 SQIVND (reference sequence). The length of the CDR3 is 14 residues. Trimming pared 5 bases from V and 2 bases from J, leaving 13 bases between. CDR3 in amino acids: CASSLGPAAYEQYF. The DNA of the CDR3 is TGTGCCAGTAGTCTAGGTCCAGCCGCCTACGAGCAGTACTTC.

In its sample, this clonotype was seen many times. J is TRBJ2-5 and V is TRBV7-2; 11 positions match TRBD2. Germline V gene lookup returns CDR1 SGHTA and CDR2 FQGNSA. The CDR3 sequence is 16 residues long. J was trimmed by 6 bases and V by 1 base; bases with no gene match: 7. The CDR3: CASSLDFSGGVKTQYF. DNA of the CDR3: TGTGCCAGCAGCTTAGATTTTAGCGGGGGGGTTAAGACCCAGTACTTC.

The gene calls are TRBV24-1 and TRBJ2-5; 10 bases fit TRBD2. The CDR3 length is 16 residues. Germline values: CDR1 KGHDR, CDR2 SFDVKD. Unmatched junction bases numbered 5, after V lost 4 bases and J lost 1 base. This CDR3 reads CATSETGLAAQETQYF. The CDR3 DNA sequence: TGTGCCACCAGTGAGACCGGACTAGCGGCCCAAGAGACCCAGTACTTC.

The chain carries TRBV14 and TRBJ1-1; D may be TRBD1 (6 bases). The CDR3 runs 14 residues. Germline V CDR1 and CDR2: SGHDN, FVKESK. The V and J ends lost 1 base and 9 bases respectively, with 15 bases between them. The DNA for the CDR3 is TGTGCCAGCAGCCAAGCCGGAGCTGGGACAAAAGCTTTCTTT. This gives the protein CASSQAGAGTKAFF.

The J gene is TRBJ2-3, the V gene TRBV12-3 or TRBV12-4; D may be TRBD2 (7 bases). The CDR3 runs to 14 residues. The V and J ends lost 3 bases and 13 bases respectively, with 20 bases between them. CDR3 in DNA: TGTGCCAGCAGTTTGGGGGGGCTGGCAGATGTGGAGTATTTT. Its translation is CASSLGGLADVEYF.

The V call is TRBV20-1, the J call TRBJ1-2; 11 positions agree with TRBD1. Germline-derived CDR1 and CDR2 are DFQATT and SNEGSKA (reference sequence). CDR3 size: 14 residues. The CDR3 sequence: CRGDPGQGVGGYTF. The CDR3 DNA reads TGCAGAGGTGATCCGGGACAGGGGGTAGGCGGCTACACCTTC.

This clonotype was counted a few times. The chain joins TRBV7-2 to TRBJ2-4; the match to TRBD2 covers 8 bases. CDR1 is SGHTA, CDR2 FQGNSA, per germline. The CDR3 loop spans 16 amino acids. V was clipped by 1 base and J by 0 bases; unmatched bases: 2. CDR3 loop: CASSLGLALAKNIQYF. DNA of the CDR3: TGTGCCAGCAGCTTAGGACTAGCGTTAGCCAAAAACATTCAGTACTTC.

This CDR3 reads CASSLGQGPFSNQPQHF. The CDR3 DNA is TGTGCCAGCAGTTTAGGGCAGGGGCCTTTTAGCAATCAGCCCCAGCATTTT. V usage is TRBV28 and J usage is TRBJ1-5, with D possibly TRBD1 on 6 matching bases. This CDR3 comprises 17 residues. Germline CDR1 reads MDHEN; CDR2 reads SYDVKM. V lost 2 bases to trimming and J lost 0 bases, with 14 bases between them.

The chain links TRBV29-1 to TRBJ1-2; D uncertain. There are 12 residues in the CDR3. Per germline, CDR1 SQVTM and CDR2 ANQGSEA. Trimming pared 2 bases from V and 1 base from J, leaving 5 bases between. The CDR3 spells CSVEPINYGYTF. CDR3 nucleotide sequence: TGCAGCGTTGAACCTATTAACTATGGCTACACCTTC.

This chain connects TRBV7-2 to TRBJ2-5; 8 bases fit TRBD2. The closer fit of TRBJ2-7 to the DNA end suggests the J call may be wrong. CDR1 is SGHTA and CDR2 is FQGNSA in the germline V gene. The length of the CDR3 is 16 residues. CDR3 coding DNA: TGTGCCAGCAGCTTCATATCTCCTAGCGGGTCCTACGAGCAGTACTTC. This encodes CASSFISPSGSYEQYF.

The V gene is TRBV28, the J gene TRBJ2-1; the match to TRBD1 covers 10 bases. Germline trimming cut 6 bases from V and 5 bases from J; bases unmatched to any gene: 13. Looked up from germline, CDR1 is MDHEN and CDR2 is SYDVKM. The CDR3 covers 17 residues. CDR3 region: CASSFISGDRGNNEQFF. In DNA form, the CDR3 reads TGTGCCAGCAGCTTCATAAGCGGGGACAGGGGTAACAATGAGCAGTTCTTC.

The table lists this clonotype with many counts. V gene TRBV10-3 combines with J gene TRBJ2-1, with D perhaps given as TRBD1 or TRBD2 (5 bases each). Germline assignment: CDR1 ENHRY and CDR2 SYGVKD. Trimming pared 3 bases from V and 4 bases from J, leaving 13 bases between. The CDR3 covers 15 residues. DNA of the CDR3: TGTGCCATCAGTGAAGGGGAGCTTGGGTACAATGAGCAGTTCTTC. It codes for CAISEGELGYNEQFF.

The chain combines TRBV2 with TRBJ1-2; 7 bases agree with TRBD1. The germline V gene has CDR1 SNHLY and CDR2 FYNNEI. The CDR3 contains 15 residues. Germline trimming cut 1 base from V and 7 bases from J; bases unmatched to any gene: 9. The CDR3 DNA reads TGTGCCAGCAGTGAAGACCTACAGGGGAAGAGTGGCTACACCTTC. Amino acid sequence: CASSEDLQGKSGYTF.

The J gene is TRBJ1-2, the V gene TRBV6-5; D is unresolved. The CDR3 is made up of 13 amino acids. Germline V CDR1 and CDR2: MNHEY, SVGAGI. V lost 4 bases and J 4 bases, leaving 10 bases between the germline ends. The CDR3 sequence: CASSLTASYGYTF. CDR3 sequence (DNA): TGTGCCAGCAGTTTAACAGCCTCCTATGGCTACACCTTC.

This clonotype has just a few counts. The chain combines TRBV7-9 with TRBJ1-2; possible D gene TRBD1, 5 bases. The CDR3 totals 16 residues. Germline assignment: CDR1 SEHNR and CDR2 FQNEAQ (reference sequence). V was pared by 5 bases and J by 2 bases, with 18 bases between. The CDR3 protein is CASSQRDLGPNYGYTF. Written as DNA, the CDR3 is TGTGCCAGCAGCCAACGAGATCTGGGACCCAACTATGGCTACACCTTC. The entire variable domain, with the rest obtained from reference TRBV7-9 and TRBJ1-2, is as follows: DTGVSQNPRHKITKRGQNVTFRCDPISEHNRLYWYRQTLGQGPEFLTYFQNEAQLEKSRLLSDRFSAERPKGSFSTLEIQRTEQGDSAMYLCASSQRDLGPNYGYTFGSGTRLTVV.

The DNA for the CDR3 is TGTGCCAGCAGCTTATTTGGATACCCTAGCACAGATACGCAGTATTTT. It is translated as CASSLFGYPSTDTQYF. The V gene is TRBV7-2, the J gene TRBJ2-3, with unresolved D. Germline V gives CDR1 SGHTA, CDR2 FQGNSA. V lost 2 bases, J lost 0 bases, and 12 bases lay in between. CDR3 size: 16 residues.

This chain connects TRBV28 to TRBJ1-5, with D perhaps TRBD1 (6 bases). Germline V gene sequence: CDR1 MDHEN, CDR2 SYDVKM. The CDR3 totals 15 residues. V was pared by 8 bases and J by 4 bases, with 18 bases between. CDR3 loop: CASGASEGGNQPQHF. The CDR3 DNA reads TGTGCCAGCGGAGCATCTGAGGGGGGTAATCAGCCCCAGCATTTT.

This chain uses TRBV4-2 with TRBJ2-1; TRBD2 matches 8 bases. The V gene's germline CDR1 is LGHNA and CDR2 YNFKEQ. This CDR3 comprises 18 residues. V lost 0 bases and J lost 0; bases outside the gene matches: 7. The chain's CDR3 is CASSQEVASGPSYNEQFF. CDR3 DNA: TGTGCCAGCAGCCAAGAAGTGGCTAGCGGGCCCTCCTACAATGAGCAGTTCTTC.